This record covers a single T cell receptor beta chain. This sample is drawn from a study of blood T cell repertoires in COVID-19. Background on the study: COVID-19 samples, acute and convalescent, were from the United States, Italy and Spain.

Only in-frame clones appear in the TCRdb table, and some are missing; sequencing was by immunoSEQ multiplex PCR. In the table there are fewer than 150,000 clones, about 88% of which are singletons. J was trimmed by 3 bases and V by 4 bases; bases with no gene match: 11. Germline CDR1 reads KGHSH; CDR2 reads LQKENI. The CDR3 is 18 residues long. Sequenced sample: peripheral blood. The rearrangement joins TRBV18 to TRBJ2-7; 14 positions match TRBD2. The TCR sequence derives from a man aged 45-65 years with active or convalescent COVID-19. CDR3 sequence: CASSLGTSGLAGVYEQYF. The CDR3 DNA follows: TGTGCCAGCTCACTAGGGACGTCGGGACTAGCGGGAGTCTACGAGCAGTACTTC.